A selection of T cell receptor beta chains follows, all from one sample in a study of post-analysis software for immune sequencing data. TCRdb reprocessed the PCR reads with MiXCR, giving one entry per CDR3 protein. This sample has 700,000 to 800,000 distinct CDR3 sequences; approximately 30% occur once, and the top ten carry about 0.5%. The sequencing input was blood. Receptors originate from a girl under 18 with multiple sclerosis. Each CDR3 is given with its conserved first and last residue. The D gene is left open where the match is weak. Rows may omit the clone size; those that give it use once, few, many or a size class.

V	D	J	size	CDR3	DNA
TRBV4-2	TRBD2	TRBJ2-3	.	CASSQVLTSGTDTQYF	TGCGCCAGCAGCCAAGTCCTGACTAGCGGCACAGATACGCAGTATTTT
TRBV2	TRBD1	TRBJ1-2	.	CASIKDRGLGYTF	TGTGCCAGCATAAAGGACAGGGGGCTTGGCTACACCTTC
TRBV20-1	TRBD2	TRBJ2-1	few	CSAPREAGGLVEQFF	TGCAGTGCTCCCCGGGAGGCGGGGGGGCTTGTTGAGCAGTTCTTC
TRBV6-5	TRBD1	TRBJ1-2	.	CASIPYGDRGAGYTF	TGTGCCAGCATCCCTTATGGGGACAGGGGGGCTGGCTACACCTTC
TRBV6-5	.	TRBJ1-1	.	CASSTGVGTKAFF	TGTGCCAGCAGCACAGGAGTGGGTACTAAAGCTTTCTTT
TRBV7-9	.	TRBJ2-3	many	CASSYPLTDTQYF	TGTGCCAGCAGCTACCCCCTAACAGATACGCAGTATTTT
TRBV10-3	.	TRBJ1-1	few	CAISRGREAFF	TGTGCCATCAGTCGAGGACGGGAAGCTTTCTTT
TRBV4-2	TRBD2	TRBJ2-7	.	CASSQGLAGHYEQYF	TGTGCCAGCAGCCAAGGACTAGCGGGACACTACGAGCAGTACTTC
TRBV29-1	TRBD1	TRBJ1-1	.	CSVGTGGPGTEAFF	TGCAGCGTCGGGACAGGGGGCCCGGGCACTGAAGCTTTCTTT
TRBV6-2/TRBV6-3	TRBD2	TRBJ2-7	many	CASSRSGTSYEQYF	TGTGCCAGCAGTCGTAGCGGGACCTCCTACGAGCAGTACTTC
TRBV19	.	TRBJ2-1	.	CASSIKLHPDNEQFF	TGTGCCAGTAGTATAAAGTTACATCCTGACAATGAGCAGTTCTTC
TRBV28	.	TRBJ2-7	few	CASSLFQVYEQYF	TGTGCCAGCAGTTTGTTCCAGGTCTACGAGCAGTACTTC
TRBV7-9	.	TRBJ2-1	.	CASSVTPDNEQFF	TGTGCCAGCAGCGTTACACCAGACAATGAGCAGTTCTTC
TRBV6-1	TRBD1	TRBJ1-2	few	CASTNGQGYTF	TGTGCCAGCACCAACGGACAGGGGTACACCTTC
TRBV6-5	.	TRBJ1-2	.	CASRLAGMNYGYTF	TGTGCCAGCAGACTCGCCGGCATGAACTATGGCTACACCTTC
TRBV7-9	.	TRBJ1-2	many	CASSFNRGGYTF	TGTGCCAGCAGTTTTAACCGTGGTGGCTACACCTTC
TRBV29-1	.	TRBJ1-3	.	CSAGSSSGNTIYF	TGCAGCGCGGGATCTAGCTCTGGAAACACCATATATTTT
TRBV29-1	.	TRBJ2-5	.	CSVGRHPGPRGGETQYF	TGCAGCGTCGGCCGTCATCCGGGCCCCAGAGGCGGGGAGACCCAGTACTTC
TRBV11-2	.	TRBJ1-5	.	CASSHEWGDNQPQHF	TGTGCCAGCAGTCATGAATGGGGGGACAATCAGCCCCAGCATTTT
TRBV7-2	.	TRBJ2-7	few	CASSLYDEVTYEQYF	TGTGCCAGCAGCTTATACGATGAGGTAACCTACGAGCAGTACTTC
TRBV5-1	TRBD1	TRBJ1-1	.	CASSFYPGQGRGTEAFF	TGCGCCAGCAGCTTCTACCCGGGACAGGGTCGAGGCACTGAAGCTTTCTTT
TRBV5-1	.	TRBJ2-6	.	CASSARQSLLSGANVMTF	TGCGCCAGCAGCGCAAGACAGAGTCTCCTCTCTGGGGCCAACGTCATGACTTTC
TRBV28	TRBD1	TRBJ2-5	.	CASRNNRGRETQYF	TGTGCCAGCAGAAACAACAGGGGGCGGGAGACCCAGTACTTC
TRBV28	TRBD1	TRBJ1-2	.	CASKEVGRGQGFLLGGYTF	TGTGCCAGCAAAGAAGTAGGCCGAGGACAGGGATTTTTGTTAGGTGGCTACACCTTC
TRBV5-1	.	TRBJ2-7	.	CASSPGGGISEQYF	TGCGCCAGCAGCCCTGGTGGGGGGATAAGCGAGCAGTACTTC